These 14 T cell receptor beta chains originate from one sample sequenced in a study of response to subunit inactivated influenza vaccine. TCRdb redid the calling of the RT-PCR reads with MiXCR, one entry per CDR3 protein. This table has 650,000 to 800,000 distinct CDR3 sequences, around 14% appearing once. The input for sequencing was PBMCs from blood, taken roughly 2 weeks before vaccination. The receptors shown here come from a man aged 45-65 years who received an inactivated influenza vaccine.

This clonotype has a count of ten or more. The rearrangement links TRBV20-1 to TRBJ2-5; TRBD2 matches at 9 bases. Looked up from germline, CDR1 is DFQATT and CDR2 is SNEGSKA (reference sequence). Trimming at V came to 0 bases and at J to 5 bases, leaving 7 bases not matched to a gene. CDR3 length equals 15 residues. This CDR3 is CSARDRAGGGETQYF. The CDR3 nucleotides read TGCAGTGCTAGAGATCGAGCGGGAGGTGGCGAGACCCAGTACTTC.

The rearrangement links TRBV7-3 to TRBJ2-7, with D maybe TRBD1 (6 bases). V lost 1 base to trimming and J lost 5 bases, with 9 bases between them. Germline V gives CDR1 SGHTA, CDR2 FQGTGA. The CDR3 has 13 amino acids. The CDR3 DNA reads TGTGCCAGCAGCTTAATGGGGGCGGACGAGCAGTACTTC. It specifies CASSLMGADEQYF.

This clonotype was counted many times. This sequence joins TRBV29-1 and TRBJ2-3, with 7 bases identical to TRBD1. The CDR3 extends over 12 amino acids. J was trimmed by 4 bases and V by 6 bases; bases with no gene match: 4. Germline CDR1 reads SQVTM; CDR2 reads ANQGSEA. The CDR3 loop is CSVDRSPDTQYF. DNA for the CDR3: TGCAGCGTGGACAGGAGCCCAGATACGCAGTATTTT.

The J gene is TRBJ2-5, the V gene TRBV7-2, with no clear D. The CDR3 is made up of 13 amino acids. V shed 3 bases and J shed 1 base, with 6 bases lying between them. From germline, CDR1 is SGHTA and CDR2 FQGNSA. DNA of the CDR3: TGTGCCAGCAGCTTCACGGCCCAAGAGACCCAGTACTTC. Amino acids: CASSFTAQETQYF.

The sample holds a few counts of this clonotype. The J gene is TRBJ2-7, the V gene TRBV12-3 or TRBV12-4, with D hard to call. The V gene lost 7 bases and the J gene lost 5 bases, with 12 bases spanning the gap. The length of the CDR3 is 12 residues. CDR3 sequence (DNA): TGTGCCAGCAATGAGACCCCTGACGAGCAGTACTTC. Its protein product is CASNETPDEQYF.

The rearrangement links TRBV12-3 or TRBV12-4 to TRBJ2-3, with D perhaps matching TRBD1 (5 bases). The CDR3 spans 14 residues. V lost 6 bases to trimming and J lost 1 base, with 11 bases between them. The CDR3 protein is CASSPGQRTDTQYF. The CDR3 DNA reads as TGTGCCAGCAGCCCAGGGCAGCGCACAGATACGCAGTATTTT.

V and J are TRBV6-1 and TRBJ1-1; tentatively, D is TRBD1 (5 bases). CDR1 and CDR2 (germline): MNHNS, SASEGT. CDR3 length: 15 amino acids. The V end was cut by 6 bases, the J end by 1 base, with 15 bases between. For the CDR3, the DNA is TGTGCCAGCAGAGAAATACAGGTGCCGAACACTGAAGCTTTCTTT. Translation gives CASREIQVPNTEAFF.

This clonotype was observed a handful of times. Here the CDR3 reads CASSQEGGDRGRAFF. The CDR3 coding sequence is TGTGCCAGCAGCCAAGAAGGGGGCGACAGGGGCAGGGCTTTCTTT. The chain employs TRBV3-1 and TRBJ1-1; 8 positions match TRBD1. CDR3 length equals 15 residues. V dropped 0 bases and J dropped 11; count of bases not matched to a gene: 11. The germline V gene has CDR1 LGHDT and CDR2 YNNKEL (reference sequence). Full variable domain (outside the CDR3, taken from reference TRBV3-1 and TRBJ1-1): DTAVSQTPKYLVTQMGNDKSIKCEQNLGHDTMYWYKQDSKKFLKIMFSYNNKELIINETVPNRFSPKSPDKAHLNLHINSLELGDSAVYFCASSQEGGDRGRAFFGQGTRLTVV.

This clonotype showed up just a few times. The CDR3 nucleotides are TGTGCCACCAGTGATCGCACCATCCCTTGGGGGACCCAGTACTTC. Protein sequence: CATSDRTIPWGTQYF. V and J are TRBV24-1 and TRBJ2-5; D remains ambiguous. Looked up from germline, CDR1 is KGHDR and CDR2 is SFDVKD. The V end was cut by 3 bases, the J end by 7 bases, with 17 bases between. This CDR3 region has 15 residues.

The rearrangement joins TRBV4-1 to TRBJ2-2; a weak D match, TRBD2 (6 bases). Trimming took 4 bases from V and 8 from J, leaving 17 bases between them. This CDR3 has 15 residues. Germline V lookup: CDR1 MGHRA, CDR2 YSYEKL. As DNA, the CDR3 is TGCGCCAGCAGCCTAGCAGTGGGGACTCGTGGGGAGCTGTTTTTT. It codes for CASSLAVGTRGELFF.

The table lists this clonotype with many counts. The genes are TRBV20-1 and TRBJ2-5, with D unclear. The germline V gene has CDR1 DFQATT and CDR2 SNEGSKA (reference sequence). V was clipped by 0 bases and J by 5 bases, with 7 bases between them. This CDR3 comprises 12 residues. CDR3 coding DNA: TGCAGTGCTAGAGACACCTACGAGACCCAGTACTTC. Translating gives CSARDTYETQYF.

The rearrangement uses TRBV4-3 and TRBJ2-7; no clear D gene. Germline assignment: CDR1 LGHNA and CDR2 YSLEER. V was pared by 1 base and J by 2 bases, with 12 bases between. CDR3 length equals 15 residues. CDR3 sequence: CASSQVANGPYEQYF. CDR3 nucleotides: TGCGCCAGCAGCCAAGTGGCTAACGGCCCCTACGAGCAGTACTTC.

The J gene is TRBJ2-3, the V gene TRBV20-1, with TRBD1 matching over 9 bases. V shed 6 bases, J shed 3 bases, and the junction held 10 bases outside the gene matches. Germline assignment: CDR1 DFQATT and CDR2 SNEGSKA (reference sequence). The CDR3 is made up of 15 amino acids. CDR3 sequence reads: CSAGTGGRRTDTQYF. DNA for the CDR3: TGCAGTGCAGGTACAGGGGGCAGGAGGACAGATACGCAGTATTTT.

The chain recombines TRBV5-1 with TRBJ2-2, with a tentative D call TRBD2 (6 bases). V lost 0 bases and J 3 bases, leaving 9 bases between the germline ends. This CDR3 is built from 15 residues. Germline CDR1 SGHRS, CDR2 YFSETQ. This CDR3 reads CASSLAPGDTGELFF. The CDR3 DNA is TGCGCCAGCAGCTTGGCTCCGGGGGACACCGGGGAGCTGTTTTTT.